These T cell receptor beta chains were read from a single sample in a study of T cells in Graves' hyperthyroidism and ophthalmopathy. Via MiXCR, TCRdb re-called the multiplex PCR reads, giving one row per CDR3 protein. This sample has some 510,000 distinct CDR3 sequences, with around 20% found just once. What was sequenced was blood. These receptors were collected from a man aged 18-30 years with Graves' hyperthyroidism. CDR3s include the opening cysteine and the closing phenylalanine or tryptophan. The D gene is left open where the match is weak. Clone size, where shown, is once, few, many, or a class for clones that have expanded.

d_call clone_size j_call v_call cdr3_nt cdr3_aa
TRBD1 many TRBJ2-7 TRBV6-2/TRBV6-3 TGTGCCAGCAGTTACTCGATCGACAGGGTCAACGAGCAGTACTTC CASSYSIDRVNEQYF
NA NA TRBJ2-7 TRBV12-3/TRBV12-4 TGTGCCAGCAGTAGGGGGGGTCGCGAGCAGTACTTC CASSRGGREQYF
TRBD2 NA TRBJ2-5 TRBV9 TGTGCCAGCAGCCCTCGACTAGCGGGGGGCCTCCAAGAGACCCAGTACTTC CASSPRLAGGLQETQYF
NA NA TRBJ2-2 TRBV19 TGTGCCAGTGGTGCCAAGGTCGCCGGGGAGCTGTTTTTT CASGAKVAGELFF
TRBD1 many TRBJ2-7 TRBV12-3/TRBV12-4 TGTGCCAGCAGTTTACTTGGACAGGGGGTCAACGAGCAGTACTTC CASSLLGQGVNEQYF
NA many TRBJ2-5 TRBV7-8 TGTGCCAGCAGCTTCTTACCGGGGCCTCAAGAGACCCAGTACTTC CASSFLPGPQETQYF
NA few TRBJ2-7 TRBV28 TGTGCCAGCAGTTTAACAAAGTACGAGCAGTACTTC CASSLTKYEQYF
NA many TRBJ2-7 TRBV5-1 TGCGCCAGCAGCCCCGACACGTTCCGATCCTACGAGCAGTACTTC CASSPDTFRSYEQYF
NA once TRBJ2-7 TRBV27 TGTGCCAGCAGACCCGCCCGGGGTCCGATGTACGAGCAGTACTTC CASRPARGPMYEQYF
TRBD1 NA TRBJ1-5 TRBV12-3/TRBV12-4 TGTGCCAGCAGTTTAGGGGACAGGGGGCCCCAGCATTTT CASSLGDRGPQHF
NA NA TRBJ2-7 TRBV12-3/TRBV12-4 TGTGCCAGCAGCCACCGGGATCTGGTCTACGAGCAGTACTTC CASSHRDLVYEQYF
TRBD1 NA TRBJ1-2 TRBV12-3/TRBV12-4 TGTGCCAGCAGTTTATCTCGGACAGGGGCCACTAACTATGGCTACACCTTC CASSLSRTGATNYGYTF
NA many TRBJ2-7 TRBV6-5 TGTGCCAGCAGAAGGGACTCCTACGAGCAGTACTTC CASRRDSYEQYF
NA many TRBJ1-2 TRBV7-3 TGTGCCAGCAGGGCATTTCGGTATGGCTACACCTTC CASRAFRYGYTF
NA many TRBJ1-5 TRBV11-2 TGTGCCAGCAGCTTATCGACCTATCAGCCCCAGCATTTT CASSLSTYQPQHF
TRBD1 few TRBJ2-7 TRBV11-2 TGTGCCAGCAGCCGCGAACAGGGGATCTACGAGCAGTACTTC CASSREQGIYEQYF
NA once TRBJ2-7 TRBV6-5 TGTGCCAGCAGTTACTCCGGCCTCCCCACCGTGGGCGAGCAGTACTTC CASSYSGLPTVGEQYF
TRBD2 once TRBJ2-7 TRBV7-2 TGTGCCAGCAGCCCGACCAGGACTAGCATGTACGAGCAGTACTTC CASSPTRTSMYEQYF
NA once TRBJ2-5 TRBV9 TGTGCCAGCAGCGTAGCTACAAGGGGGGGGGCTGGGACCCAGTACTTC CASSVATRGGAGTQYF
NA many TRBJ2-7 TRBV19 TGTGCCAGTAGTTTCACCTCAGGAGGAGAGCAGTACTTC CASSFTSGGEQYF
TRBD1 many TRBJ1-2 TRBV29-1 TGCAGCGTTGAAGAGTCTGAAGACAGGGTCTATGGCTACACCTTC CSVEESEDRVYGYTF
NA many TRBJ1-1 TRBV5-1 TGCGCCAGCAGCTTAGGACTCGGACAGAGGAACACTGAAGCTTTCTTT CASSLGLGQRNTEAFF
TRBD1 NA TRBJ1-5 TRBV7-2 TGTGCCAGCAGCCAGACAGGGGATCATCAGCCCCAGCATTTT CASSQTGDHQPQHF
NA NA TRBJ1-2 TRBV6-5 TGTGCCAGCAGTTTCTTGCCTCGGGACATATCTAACTATGGTTACACCTTC CASSFLPRDISNYGYTF
NA many TRBJ1-2 TRBV12-3/TRBV12-4 TGTGCCAGCAGTTTAGGGGCCGGACTATATGGCTACACCTTC CASSLGAGLYGYTF
TRBD1 few TRBJ1-1 TRBV7-9 TGTGCCAGCAGCTTATTCGACAGGGGCCGCGATGAAGCTTTCTTT CASSLFDRGRDEAFF
NA many TRBJ1-1 TRBV6-5 TGTGCCAGCAGTTACTCGAGAGGCACTGAAGCTTTCTTT CASSYSRGTEAFF
NA many TRBJ1-2 TRBV2 TGTGCCAGCAGTCCCTTGTCCTCAAACTATGGCTACACCTTC CASSPLSSNYGYTF
NA many TRBJ1-1 TRBV5-1 TGCGCCAGCAGCTTTATCATTAACACTGAAGCTTTCTTT CASSFIINTEAFF
NA many TRBJ2-7 TRBV6-1 TGTGCCAGCACCGGACCGGGCTCCTACGAGCAGTACTTC CASTGPGSYEQYF
TRBD2 NA TRBJ2-2 TRBV11-1 TGTGCCAGCAGCCATAGCGGGGGCCTGAACACCGGGGAGCTGTTTTTT CASSHSGGLNTGELFF
NA many TRBJ1-2 TRBV12-3/TRBV12-4 TGTGCCAGCAGTATGGCCCTTCCCTACGACTACACCTTC CASSMALPYDYTF
NA many TRBJ1-2 TRBV4-1 TGCGCCAGCAGCCACGAGAGCCGGGGCTACACCTTC CASSHESRGYTF
NA many TRBJ2-5 TRBV2 TGTGCCAGCAGACGACAACGCCAAGAGACCCAGTACTTC CASRRQRQETQYF
TRBD1 many TRBJ1-5 TRBV7-2 TGTGCCAGCAGCCCATTCCCCACAGGGGGCAATCAGCCCCAGCATTTT CASSPFPTGGNQPQHF
NA many TRBJ1-1 TRBV20-1 TGCAGTGCTATCTATGAGAACACTGAAGCTTTCTTT CSAIYENTEAFF
TRBD1 many TRBJ1-1 TRBV6-1 TGTGCCAGCGGCCCACTGACAGGGGGCGGAACTGAAGCTTTCTTT CASGPLTGGGTEAFF